One sample yielded the 3 T cell receptor beta chains listed below, sequenced in a study of T cell repertoires in cytomegalovirus infection (dated by TCRdb to about 2019). The run used an Illumina HiSeq 1500. TCRdb trimmed the raw reads at Q25, called clones with MiXCR and kept productive beta chains. Entries are consolidated by CDR3 protein sequence, retaining the most common genes and DNA. The sample table contains 200,000 to 300,000 distinct CDR3 sequences; only one count was recorded for 12% to 15% of them. The top ten clones comprise 8.5% to 10% of the sample. Sequenced: PBMCs. The receptors come from a human donor in good health (CMV status not recorded). Some clones in this sample may be carry-over from other donors' samples.

This clonotype was seen many times. The rearrangement links TRBV7-9 to TRBJ2-7; D assignment may be TRBD1 or TRBD2 (5 bases each). Germline CDR1 SEHNR, CDR2 FQNEAQ (reference sequence). V gave up 0 bases and J gave up 5 bases, with 11 bases separating them. The CDR3 totals 14 residues. CDR3 sequence reads: CASSLAGRLHEQYF. CDR3 nucleotides: TGTGCCAGCAGCTTAGCGGGACGGCTGCACGAGCAGTACTTC.

The chain links TRBV24-1 to TRBJ2-5; D may be TRBD1 (5 bases). The CDR3 extends over 15 amino acids. Germline V gives CDR1 KGHDR, CDR2 SFDVKD. Trimming took 2 bases from V and 2 from J, leaving 11 bases between them. This chain's CDR3 is CATSDSRQFQETQYF. In nucleotides, the CDR3 is TGTGCCACCAGTGATTCGCGACAGTTTCAAGAGACCCAGTACTTC.

The chain carries TRBV5-6 and TRBJ1-2; D is ambiguous. The germline gives CDR1 SGHDT, CDR2 YYEEEE. The CDR3 is 13 amino acids. Trimming pared 1 base from V and 4 bases from J, leaving 8 bases between. CDR3 nucleotide sequence: TGTGCCAGCAGCTTGAACACGATCTATGGCTACACCTTC. Protein sequence: CASSLNTIYGYTF.